The 31 T cell receptor beta chains presented below share a single source sample, sequenced in a study of tumor T cells in aggressive B-cell lymphoma. Measured with immunoSEQ multiplex PCR; TCRdb has only the in-frame clones, and not every one. The table lists around 1,100 clones, 97% of them singletons. What was sequenced was tumor tissue. The receptors come from an adult with diffuse large B cell lymphoma.

The chain combines TRBV27 with TRBJ1-1; D is uncertain. Germline CDR1 and CDR2: MNHEY and SMNVEV (reference sequence). This CDR3 region has 12 residues. V lost 4 bases and J 3 bases, leaving 6 bases between the germline ends. The CDR3 DNA sequence: TGTGCCAGCAGTTCATCCGACACTGAAGCTTTCTTT. As protein: CASSSSDTEAFF.

The chain joins TRBV14 to TRBJ1-1; D might be TRBD1 (6 bases). Germline V gives CDR1 SGHDN, CDR2 FVKESK. The CDR3 is 12 residues long. Deletions cut 6 bases from V and 7 bases from J, with 12 bases between. Written as DNA, the CDR3 is TGTGCCAGCAGGCACCAGGGGAATGAAGCTTTCTTT. This gives the protein CASRHQGNEAFF.

The chain employs TRBV9 and TRBJ2-7, with a tentative D call TRBD1 (5 bases). Trimming removed 0 bases at V and 2 bases at J, with 9 bases between. The CDR3 extends over 14 amino acids. The germline gives CDR1 SGDLS, CDR2 YYNGEE. CDR3 coding DNA: TGTGCCAGCAGCGTAGAGGACACTCCCTACGAGCAGTACTTC. It translates to CASSVEDTPYEQYF.

The chain recombines TRBV10-2 with TRBJ2-3, with TRBD2 identical over 11 bases. V was clipped by 6 bases and J by 4 bases; unmatched bases: 6. CDR1 is WSHSY and CDR2 is SAAADI in the germline V gene. The CDR3 has 15 amino acids. DNA of the CDR3: TGCGCCAGCAGCACAACTAGCGGGGGCTCAGATACGCAGTATTTT. Translation gives CASSTTSGGSDTQYF.

J is TRBJ1-2 and V is TRBV9, with TRBD1 matching over 9 bases. This CDR3 has 14 amino acids. Per germline, CDR1 SGDLS and CDR2 YYNGEE. V was clipped by 3 bases and J by 8 bases; unmatched bases: 8. As DNA, the CDR3 is TGTGCCAGCAGCGCTCGGACAGGGGAATACGGCTACACCTTC. Amino acid sequence: CASSARTGEYGYTF.

As to this clone: Germline is not matched at one junction end, which may reflect a read error. The identical CDR3 is also encoded by other nucleotide sequences in the sample. The chain employs TRBV9 and TRBJ2-3; 7 nucleotides match TRBD1. Germline lookup yields CDR1 SGDLS and CDR2 YYNGEE. The CDR3 loop spans 15 amino acids. The chain's CDR3 is CASSVEGQFTDTQYF. CDR3 DNA sequence: TGTGCCAGCAGCGTAGAGGGACAGTTTACAGATACACAGTATTTT. The entire variable domain, with the rest obtained from reference TRBV9 and TRBJ2-3, is as follows: DSGVTQTPKHLITATGQRVTLRCSPRSGDLSVYWYQQSLDQGLQFLIQYYNGEERAKGNILERFSAQQFPDLHSELNLSSLELGDSALYFCASSVEGQFTDTQYFGPGTRLTVL.

This sequence joins TRBV6-1 and TRBJ1-6; D not resolved. The CDR3 covers 14 residues. The germline CDR1 and CDR2 sequences are MNHNS and SASEGT. V was pared by 4 bases and J by 7 bases, with 11 bases between. The CDR3 nucleotides read TGTGCCAGCAGTGGGACGGGAACGAATTCACCCCTCCACTTT. Translating gives CASSGTGTNSPLHF.

The count of this clone is one. The chain employs TRBV12-5 and TRBJ1-2; D unclear. This CDR3 has 19 residues. V gave up 0 bases and J gave up 6 bases, with 26 bases separating them. Germline V gene lookup returns CDR1 LGHNT and CDR2 FRNRAP. The CDR3 loop reads CASGLVSFGSRAPGDGYTF. The CDR3 DNA is TGTGCTAGTGGTTTGGTATCGTTCGGGTCGAGGGCCCCGGGCGATGGCTACACCTTC. Filled out from reference TRBV12-5 and TRBJ1-2, the complete variable domain reads DARVTQTPRHKVTEMGQEVTMRCQPILGHNTVFWYRQTMMQGLELLAYFRNRAPLDDSGMPKDRFSAEMPDATLATLKIQPSEPRDSAVYFCASGLVSFGSRAPGDGYTFGSGTRLTVV.

The chain employs TRBV5-6 and TRBJ2-7; TRBD1 aligns across 7 bases. The CDR3 sequence is 12 residues long. V lost 4 bases, J lost 6 bases, and 4 bases stayed unmatched. Germline V gives CDR1 SGHDT, CDR2 YYEEEE. Here the CDR3 DNA reads TGTGCCAGCAGCCCTCGACAGGGCGAGCAGTACTTC. It encodes CASSPRQGEQYF.

The CDR3 bases are TGTGCCAGTAGTTCGGGGGGCTACAATGAGCAGTTCTTC. Translated: CASSSGGYNEQFF. The chain is built from TRBV19 and TRBJ2-1; TRBD2 matches at 7 bases. Germline CDR1 is LNHDA and CDR2 is SQIVND (reference sequence). V trimming: 5 bases; J trimming: 3 bases; junction bases outside the gene matches: 1. CDR3 size: 13 residues.

This chain connects TRBV7-2 to TRBJ1-2; TRBD1 might be the D (6 bases). Germline assignment: CDR1 SGHTA and CDR2 FQGNSA. The CDR3 length is 14 residues. V lost 1 base, J lost 4 bases, and 10 bases lay in between. CDR3 bases: TGTGCCAGCAGCTTAGGAGGGGGTGCCTATGGCTACACCTTC. Encoded protein: CASSLGGGAYGYTF.

On this clone itself: One junction end does not reproduce the germline sequence, and a read error may be involved. Other DNA sequences from this sample encode an identical CDR3 as well. V gene TRBV9 combines with J gene TRBJ2-5; D perhaps matches TRBD2 (5 bases). The CDR3 spans 16 residues. Germline V CDR1 and CDR2: SGDLS, YYNGEE. The CDR3 spells CASSVSVEGIGETQYF. The CDR3, as DNA: TGCGCCAGCAGCGTTAGCGTAGAGGGAATAGGAGAGACCCAGTACTTC.

The chain carries TRBV7-9 and TRBJ1-1; 8 nucleotides align to TRBD1. The CDR3 consists of 15 residues. The junction had 4 bases not matched to a gene; V was cut back by 3 bases and J by 1 base. Germline V gene sequence: CDR1 SEHNR, CDR2 FQNEAQ (reference sequence). For the CDR3, the DNA is TGTGCCAGCAGCTTTAACGGACAGGGGAACACTGAAGCTTTCTTT. It yields the protein CASSFNGQGNTEAFF.

Written as DNA, the CDR3 is TGTGCCAGCAGTTTAGTAGGGAGCACTGAAGCTTTCTTT. Translation gives CASSLVGSTEAFF. The chain carries TRBV27 and TRBJ1-1; no clear D gene. The CDR3 totals 13 residues. V was pared by 2 bases and J by 4 bases, with 8 bases between. The V gene's germline CDR1 is MNHEY and CDR2 SMNVEV (reference sequence).

This clone was found once. The rearrangement uses TRBV15 and TRBJ1-1, with TRBD1 matching over 8 bases. This CDR3 has 15 amino acids. The trim removed 5 bases at V and 6 bases at J, leaving 11 bases unmatched. Looked up from germline, CDR1 is LNHNV and CDR2 is YYDKDF (reference sequence). The CDR3 protein is CATSSPQGETAEAFF. The CDR3 nucleotides are TGTGCCACCAGCTCTCCACAGGGGGAAACGGCTGAAGCTTTCTTT.

This clone has a single count. The chain combines TRBV7-9 with TRBJ2-1, with D perhaps TRBD2 (6 bases). The CDR3 spans 15 residues. From germline, CDR1 is SEHNR and CDR2 FQNEAQ (reference sequence). V gave up 5 bases and J gave up 3 bases, with 14 bases separating them. The CDR3 is CASSPWRAGYNEQFF. CDR3 nucleotide sequence: TGTGCCAGCAGCCCCTGGCGAGCGGGCTACAATGAGCAGTTCTTC.

The V gene is TRBV5-8, the J gene TRBJ1-1; TRBD1 agrees at 8 bases. Germline-derived CDR1 and CDR2 are SGHTS and YDEGEE. The CDR3 is 11 residues long. V lost 3 bases to trimming and J lost 8 bases; unmatched junction nucleotides: 0. CDR3 region: CASSWTGEAFF. CDR3 coding DNA: TGTGCCAGCAGCTGGACAGGGGAAGCTTTCTTT.

This chain joins TRBV30 and TRBJ2-3; a possible D gene is TRBD1 (5 bases). V gave up 0 bases and J gave up 2 bases, with 9 bases separating them. The CDR3 has 14 residues. CDR1 is GTSNPN and CDR2 is SVGIG in the germline V gene (reference sequence). The CDR3 DNA reads as TGTGCCTGGAGTGTAGGACAAGACACAGATACGCAGTATTTT. This encodes CAWSVGQDTDTQYF.

The CDR3, as DNA: TGTGCCAGCACCCTCGGACAGGGGGGCAATCAGCCCCAGCATTTT. Its translation: CASTLGQGGNQPQHF. The chain employs TRBV28 and TRBJ1-5; 10 bases line up with TRBD1. The germline CDR1 and CDR2 sequences are MDHEN and SYDVKM. The CDR3 contains 15 residues. J was trimmed by 2 bases and V by 7 bases; bases with no gene match: 5.

The chain combines TRBV19 with TRBJ2-2; the D gene is possibly TRBD2 (5 bases). Germline CDR1 and CDR2: LNHDA and SQIVND (reference sequence). V was trimmed by 5 bases and J by 6 bases, leaving 16 bases between them. The CDR3 extends over 15 amino acids. The CDR3, as DNA: TGTGCCAGTAGTCCGCGGGCCGCACGGGCCGGGGAGCTGTTTTTT. Translating it yields CASSPRAARAGELFF. The complete variable domain, with remaining parts taken from reference TRBV19 and TRBJ2-2, reads DGGITQSPKYLFRKEGQNVTLSCEQNLNHDAMYWYRQDPGQGLRLIYYSQIVNDFQKGDIAEGYSVSREKKESFPLTVTSAQKNPTAFYLCASSPRAARAGELFFGEGSRLTVL.

The chain links TRBV10-3 to TRBJ1-2; TRBD1 matches at 7 bases. The CDR3 has 12 amino acids. The V and J ends lost 8 bases and 4 bases, in that order; junction bases with no gene match: 4. Germline lookup yields CDR1 ENHRY and CDR2 SYGVKD. In nucleotides, the CDR3 is TGTGCCATCTCAGGGGGTAGCTATGGCTACACCTTC. Its protein product is CAISGGSYGYTF.

J is TRBJ1-6 and V is TRBV30, with 7 positions matching TRBD1. The CDR3 consists of 14 residues. With V trimmed by 1 base and J by 7 bases, 4 bases remained unmatched. In germline, CDR1 is GTSNPN, CDR2 SVGIG (reference sequence). The CDR3 DNA reads TGTGCCTGGAGTGGGTTACAGGGGAATTCACCCCTCCACTTT. Amino acid sequence: CAWSGLQGNSPLHF.

The V and J genes are TRBV19 and TRBJ1-2; TRBD1 agrees at 8 bases. CDR3 length: 17 residues. Germline V CDR1 and CDR2: LNHDA, SQIVND (reference sequence). V shed 5 bases and J 14 bases; nucleotides not matched to a gene: 25. The CDR3 loop reads CASSSGQAIGVHYGHTF. The DNA of the CDR3 is TGTGCCAGTAGTTCGGGACAGGCGATCGGGGTTCACTATGGCCATACCTTC.

This sequence joins TRBV6-5 and TRBJ1-2; TRBD1 aligns across 8 bases. CDR1 and CDR2 from the germline V gene are MNHEY and SVGAGI. This CDR3 has 14 amino acids. With 6 bases clipped from V and 4 bases from J, the junction kept 7 bases outside the gene matches. The CDR3 nucleotides are TGTGCCAGCAGCCCAGACGACAGGGGCTATGGCTACACCTTC. It codes for CASSPDDRGYGYTF.

The chain recombines TRBV7-3 with TRBJ2-3; D gene unclear. The CDR3 is 14 amino acids. V shed 5 bases and J shed 6 bases, with 15 bases lying between them. CDR1 is SGHTA, CDR2 FQGTGA, per germline. CDR3 residues: CASSKSRDTDTQYF. CDR3 nucleotide sequence: TGTGCCAGCAGCAAGTCAAGAGACACCGATACGCAGTATTTT.

The rearrangement links TRBV5-1 to TRBJ2-7; D is uncertain. Germline-derived CDR1 and CDR2 are SGHRS and YFSETQ. V lost 0 bases and J lost 5, with 12 bases in between. The CDR3 totals 14 residues. The CDR3 here is CASSLELGRDEQYF. In nucleotides, the CDR3 is TGCGCCAGCAGCTTGGAATTGGGTCGGGACGAGCAGTACTTC.

This chain connects TRBV19 to TRBJ2-1; 9 nucleotides agree with TRBD1. Germline lookup yields CDR1 LNHDA and CDR2 SQIVND (reference sequence). The CDR3 is 16 amino acids. Trimming cost V 6 bases and J 8 bases; bases outside gene matches: 14. The CDR3 coding sequence is TGTGCCAGTAGCCAACTAGACAGGGGGGTTTTAGATGAGCAGTTCTTC. Translating it yields CASSQLDRGVLDEQFF.

This chain joins TRBV28 and TRBJ2-3; D is uncertain. The V gene's germline CDR1 is MDHEN and CDR2 SYDVKM. V lost 5 bases and J 2 bases, leaving 5 bases between the germline ends. The CDR3 is 12 residues long. The CDR3: CASSHNTDTQYF. CDR3 sequence (DNA): TGTGCCAGCAGTCACAACACAGATACGCAGTATTTT. The full variable domain, completed using reference TRBV28 and TRBJ2-3, is DVKVTQSSRYLVKRTGEKVFLECVQDMDHENMFWYRQDPGLGLRLIYFSYDVKMKEKGDIPEGYSVSREKKERFSLILESASTNQTSMYLCASSHNTDTQYFGPGTRLTVL.

The V gene is TRBV2, the J gene TRBJ1-4; 8 bases map to TRBD1. Germline values: CDR1 SNHLY, CDR2 FYNNEI. The CDR3 is 15 amino acids. V shed 5 bases and J 3 bases; nucleotides not matched to a gene: 5. The CDR3 bases are TGTGCCAGCAGTACCCAGGGGGCAGCTAATGAAAAACTGTTTTTT. Its protein is CASSTQGAANEKLFF.

This sequence joins TRBV5-1 and TRBJ1-3, with 11 bases identical to TRBD1. The ends lost 5 bases at V and 4 bases at J; junction bases unmatched: 5. The germline V gene encodes CDR1 SGHRS and CDR2 YFSETQ. The CDR3 consists of 15 residues. The CDR3 spells CASREDRGPGNTIYF. In nucleotides, the CDR3 is TGCGCCAGCAGAGAGGACAGGGGGCCGGGAAACACCATATATTTT.

Concerning this clone: At one of its ends the junction is not consistent with the germline gene, which may arise from a read error. The rearrangement joins TRBV7-8 to TRBJ2-7; D is perhaps TRBD1 (6 bases). CDR3 length: 16 residues. Per the germline V gene, CDR1 is SGHVS and CDR2 is FQNEAQ. CDR3 amino acids: CANSAPQGLGDYEQYF. The CDR3 region has the DNA TGTGCCAACAGCGCCCCCCAGGGGTTAGGGGACTACGAGCAGTACTTC.